A single TCR beta chain is shown here with its context. Its matching antigen is unknown. This CDR3 spans 13 amino acids. The sample comes from a study of CXCR3-negative and CXCR3-positive naive CD8 T cells. Background on the study: Summed over all libraries, TRB reads came to roughly 150 million, with about 1.5 +/- 0.3 million per library.

General study points: More hydrophobic TRB CDR3s were found in CXCR3-positive naive cells than in CXCR3-negative naive cells. Within a donor, both naive subsets shared TRBV-TRBJ usage, unlike memory cells.

Naive CD8+ T cells carried a CD45RO-CCR7+CD27+CD95- phenotype. cDNA libraries for TRB were generated by 5' RACE incorporating UMI labels. TCRdb reprocessed the 5' RACE reads and keeps a single row for each CDR3 protein, giving no DNA. In total, the table holds tens of thousands of distinct CDR3 sequences. The clonotype comes from a human donor in good health. Some clones in this sample may be carry-over from other donors' samples. The specimen sequenced was naive CXCR3+ CD8+ T cells from blood. Indicated subset: CD45RO-CCR7+CD27+CD95- naive CD8+ T cells expressing CXCR3 (TNR3+). The gene calls are TRBV12-3 or TRBV12-4 and TRBJ1-5. The CDR3 loop reads CASSLSSNQPQHF.